This TCR beta chain was found in a study of response to subunit inactivated influenza vaccine (dated by TCRdb to 2016 to 2019). About the investigation overall: The study used deep quantitative T cell receptor repertoire profiling to track responses to a trivalent subunit inactivated influenza vaccine.

Beyond this particular receptor, the publication reports: According to the authors, only a limited number of new T cells may be recruited by each seasonal influenza vaccination.

From its cysteine to its phenylalanine, the CDR3 spans 15 amino acids. Here the CDR3 DNA is all that survives: 45 bases in frame from base 1. V is trimmed back by 4 bases and J by 8 bases, and the junction contains 14 bases that no gene match accounts for. The germline V gene specifies SGDLS as CDR1 and YYNGEE as CDR2. Library prep was done by RT-PCR. For sequencing, an Illumina HiSeq 2500 was employed. Using fastp trimming at Q25 and MiXCR clonotype assembly, TCRdb reanalyzed the public sequencing data and kept in-frame beta chains. Rows with one shared CDR3 protein collapse into an entry with the most common genes and DNA. The sample table lists 600,000 to 850,000 distinct CDR3 sequences, approximately 14% of them with a count of one. 6.5% to 8% of the sample is taken by the ten largest. This clonotype was seen a few times. Its specific antigen is unknown. Base qualities are not recorded, but no much larger clone differs from it by a single base.

Specimen: PBMCs from blood, collected less than 15 days before vaccination. Here the chain combines TRBV9 and TRBJ1-2, with 7 bases matching TRBD1. This clonotype was sampled from a man aged 50 to 59 who received an inactivated influenza vaccine. Donor details come from another sample of the same person, matched by shared clones. The DNA reads as follows: TGTGCCAGCAGCTCGAAAGGACAGGCCCTGTACGGCTACACCTTC. This gives the protein CASSSKGQALYGYTF. Outside the CDR3, residues come from the reference TRBV9 and TRBJ1-2 proteins, so the full variable domain is: DSGVTQTPKHLITATGQRVTLRCSPRSGDLSVYWYQQSLDQGLQFLIQYYNGEERAKGNILERFSAQQFPDLHSELNLSSLELGDSALYFCASSSKGQALYGYTFGSGTRLTVV.